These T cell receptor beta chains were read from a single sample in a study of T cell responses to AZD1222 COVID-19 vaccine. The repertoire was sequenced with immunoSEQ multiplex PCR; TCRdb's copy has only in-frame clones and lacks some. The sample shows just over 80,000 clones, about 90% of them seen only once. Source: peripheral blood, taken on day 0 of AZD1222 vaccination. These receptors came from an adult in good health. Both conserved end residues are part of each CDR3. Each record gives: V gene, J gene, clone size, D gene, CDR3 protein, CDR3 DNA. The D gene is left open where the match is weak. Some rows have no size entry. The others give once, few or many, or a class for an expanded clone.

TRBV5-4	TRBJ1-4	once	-	CASSQNRANEKLFF	TGTGCCAGCAGCCAGAATCGGGCTAATGAAAAACTGTTTTTT
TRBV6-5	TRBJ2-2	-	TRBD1	CASSYSMTGRTGELFF	TGTGCCAGCAGTTACTCTATGACAGGGAGAACCGGGGAGCTGTTTTTT
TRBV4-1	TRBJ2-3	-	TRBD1	CASSQRTGKTTDTQYF	TGCGCCAGCAGCCAACGGACAGGGAAAACCACAGATACGCAGTATTTT
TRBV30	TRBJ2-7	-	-	CAWSPQGWEQYF	TGTGCCTGGTCCCCCCAGGGCTGGGAGCAGTACTTC
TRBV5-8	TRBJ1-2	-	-	CASSLAGDGYTF	TGTGCCAGCAGCTTAGCAGGGGATGGCTACACCTTC
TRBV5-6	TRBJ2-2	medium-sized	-	CASSLQNTGELFF	TGTGCCAGCAGCTTACAGAACACCGGGGAGCTGTTTTTT
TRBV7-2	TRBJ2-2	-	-	CASSLRWTGELFF	TGTGCCAGCAGCTTAAGGTGGACCGGGGAGCTGTTTTTT
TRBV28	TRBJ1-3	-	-	CASTQYGNTIYF	TGTGCCAGCACCCAATATGGAAACACCATATATTTT
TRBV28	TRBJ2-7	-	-	CASSLLSLVAEGQYF	TGTGCCAGCAGTTTATTATCCCTCGTCGCAGAGGGGCAGTACTTC
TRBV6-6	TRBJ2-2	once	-	CASSILTRGTGELFF	TGTGCCAGCAGCATACTCACCCGTGGCACCGGGGAGCTGTTTTTT
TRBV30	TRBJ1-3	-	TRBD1	CAWSQGTGGNTIYF	TGTGCCTGGAGTCAAGGGACAGGGGGAAACACCATATATTTT
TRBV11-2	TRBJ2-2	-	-	CASSLVNMGANTGELFF	TGTGCCAGCAGCTTAGTCAATATGGGGGCGAACACCGGGGAGCTGTTTTTT
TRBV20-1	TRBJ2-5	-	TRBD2	CSASIIAGFSTQYF	TGCAGTGCTAGTATAATAGCGGGGTTTAGTACCCAGTACTTC
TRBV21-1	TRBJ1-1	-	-	CASSKVEPFF	TGTGCCAGCAGCAAAGTGGAGCCTTTCTTT
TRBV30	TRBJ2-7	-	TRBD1	CALQKRDRGTYEQYF	TGTGCCTTACAAAAAAGGGACAGGGGGACCTACGAGCAGTACTTC
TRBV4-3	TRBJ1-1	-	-	CASSQDQGVGEAFF	TGCGCCAGCAGCCAAGATCAGGGCGTTGGGGAAGCTTTCTTT
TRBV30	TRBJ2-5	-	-	CAWSPSETQYF	TGTGCCTGGAGTCCTTCCGAGACCCAGTACTTC
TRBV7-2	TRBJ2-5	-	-	CASSLNMGATQETQYF	TGTGCCAGCAGCTTAAATATGGGGGCAACCCAAGAGACCCAGTACTTC
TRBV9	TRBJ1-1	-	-	CASSVGLSGTEAFF	TGTGCCAGCAGCGTAGGCTTGTCTGGGACTGAAGCTTTCTTT
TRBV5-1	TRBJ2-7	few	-	CASSLQTGGRDEQYF	TGCGCCAGCAGCTTGCAAACAGGTGGACGGGACGAGCAGTACTTC
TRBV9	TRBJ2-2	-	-	CASRVDGSTGELFF	TGTGCCAGCAGAGTTGACGGTTCGACCGGGGAGCTGTTTTTT
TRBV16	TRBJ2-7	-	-	CASSGDYYEQYF	TGTGCCAGCAGTGGGGATTACTACGAGCAGTACTTC
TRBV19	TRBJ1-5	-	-	CASSITSVQPQHF	TGTGCCAGTAGTATTACGTCAGTTCAGCCCCAGCATTTT
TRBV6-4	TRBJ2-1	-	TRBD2	CASSDRGGYNEQFF	TGTGCCAGCAGTGATCGGGGGGGCTACAATGAGCAGTTCTTC
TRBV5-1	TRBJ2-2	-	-	CASSNPGSGELFF	TGCGCCAGCAGCAATCCGGGGTCCGGGGAGCTGTTTTTT
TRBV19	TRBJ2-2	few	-	CASSRRGRTGELFF	TGTGCCAGTAGTAGGCGGGGCCGCACCGGGGAGCTGTTTTTT
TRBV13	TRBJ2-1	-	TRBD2	CASSGPRGGSYNEQFF	TGTGCCAGCAGCGGCCCGCGGGGGGGATCCTACAATGAGCAGTTCTTC
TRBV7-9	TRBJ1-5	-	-	CASSLWSIDSYNQPQHF	TGTGCCAGCAGCTTATGGTCAATCGACAGCTACAATCAGCCCCAGCATTTT
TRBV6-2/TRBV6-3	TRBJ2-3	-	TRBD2	CASSSTSGGADTQYF	TGTGCCAGCAGTTCGACTAGCGGGGGGGCAGATACGCAGTATTTT
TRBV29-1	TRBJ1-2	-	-	CSVVGSTSNYGYTF	TGCAGCGTTGTCGGCTCAACATCCAACTATGGCTACACCTTC
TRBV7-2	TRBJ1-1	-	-	CASSLVPLNTEAFF	TGTGCCAGCAGCTTAGTTCCCTTGAACACTGAAGCTTTCTTT
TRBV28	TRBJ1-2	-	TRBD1	CASRRQGSIYGYTF	TGTGCCAGCAGAAGACAGGGGAGCATCTATGGCTACACCTTC
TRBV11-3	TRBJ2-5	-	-	CASSFEIQETQYF	TGTGCCAGCAGCTTCGAGATACAAGAGACCCAGTACTTC
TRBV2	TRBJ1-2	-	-	CASRPRTANYGYTF	TGTGCCAGCAGGCCCAGGACGGCTAACTATGGCTACACCTTC
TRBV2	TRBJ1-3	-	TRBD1	CASSGRQGAFGNTIYF	TGTGCCAGCAGTGGACGACAGGGGGCTTTTGGAAACACCATATATTTT
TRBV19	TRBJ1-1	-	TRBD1	CASSIRTGGEPAFF	TGTGCCAGTAGTATCAGGACAGGTGGGGAGCCAGCTTTCTTT
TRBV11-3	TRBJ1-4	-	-	CASHRGRDSATNEKLFF	TGTGCCTCCCATAGGGGCAGGGACTCTGCAACTAATGAAAAACTGTTTTTT
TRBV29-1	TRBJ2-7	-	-	CSAGWDEQYF	TGCAGCGCAGGGTGGGACGAGCAGTACTTC
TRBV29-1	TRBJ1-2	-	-	CSVEDGWGYTF	TGCAGCGTTGAAGATGGCTGGGGCTACACCTTC
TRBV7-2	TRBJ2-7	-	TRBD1	CASSPPQGQVYF	TGTGCCAGCAGCCCACCCCAGGGACAGGTATACTTC
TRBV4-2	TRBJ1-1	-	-	CASSQDSWNTEAFF	TGTGCCAGCAGCCAAGATAGCTGGAACACTGAAGCTTTCTTT
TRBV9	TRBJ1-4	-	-	CASSVNLGTNEKLFF	TGTGCCAGCAGCGTAAATCTAGGGACTAATGAAAAACTGTTTTTT